This TCR beta chain originates from a study of cytomegalovirus exposure and HLA in healthy donors. Whole-study results and caveats: A previous analysis found most TCR beta V segments productive roughly 90% or roughly 30% of the time.

In regard to this clone: Its antigen is as yet unknown.

Researchers ran the PCR with 60 Vbeta and 13 Jbeta primers. Using immunoSEQ multiplex PCR, the repertoire was profiled, and TCRdb retains in-frame clones only, with some absent. Of 85,000 to 100,000 clones listed, around four fifths are singletons. In nominal health when sampled, donors likely had unrecorded immune exposures nonetheless. The sequence was collected from a man in his fifties in good health and CMV-seropositive. The source material was PBMCs.

This CDR3 reads CASSESGSWYNSPLHF. CDR3 sequence (DNA): TGTGCCAGCAGTGAATCAGGGTCGTGGTATAATTCACCCCTCCACTTT. The chain is built from TRBV25-1 and TRBJ1-6, with D tentatively TRBD1 (5 bases). Trimming left V 1 base short and J 4 bases short, with 11 bases between. Per the germline V gene, CDR1 is MGHDK and CDR2 is SYGVNS. There are 16 residues in the CDR3.